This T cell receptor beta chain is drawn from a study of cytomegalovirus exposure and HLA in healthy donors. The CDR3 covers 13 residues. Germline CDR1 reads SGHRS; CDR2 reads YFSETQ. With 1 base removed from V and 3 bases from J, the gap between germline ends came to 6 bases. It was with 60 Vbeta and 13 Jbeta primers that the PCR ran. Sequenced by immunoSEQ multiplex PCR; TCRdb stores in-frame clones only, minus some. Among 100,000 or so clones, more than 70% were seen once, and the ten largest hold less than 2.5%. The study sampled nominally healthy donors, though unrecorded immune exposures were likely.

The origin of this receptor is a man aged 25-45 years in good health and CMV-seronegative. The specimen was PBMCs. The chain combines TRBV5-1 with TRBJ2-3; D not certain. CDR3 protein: CASSLSETDTQYF. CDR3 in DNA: TGCGCCAGCAGCTTGAGCGAGACAGATACGCAGTATTTT.